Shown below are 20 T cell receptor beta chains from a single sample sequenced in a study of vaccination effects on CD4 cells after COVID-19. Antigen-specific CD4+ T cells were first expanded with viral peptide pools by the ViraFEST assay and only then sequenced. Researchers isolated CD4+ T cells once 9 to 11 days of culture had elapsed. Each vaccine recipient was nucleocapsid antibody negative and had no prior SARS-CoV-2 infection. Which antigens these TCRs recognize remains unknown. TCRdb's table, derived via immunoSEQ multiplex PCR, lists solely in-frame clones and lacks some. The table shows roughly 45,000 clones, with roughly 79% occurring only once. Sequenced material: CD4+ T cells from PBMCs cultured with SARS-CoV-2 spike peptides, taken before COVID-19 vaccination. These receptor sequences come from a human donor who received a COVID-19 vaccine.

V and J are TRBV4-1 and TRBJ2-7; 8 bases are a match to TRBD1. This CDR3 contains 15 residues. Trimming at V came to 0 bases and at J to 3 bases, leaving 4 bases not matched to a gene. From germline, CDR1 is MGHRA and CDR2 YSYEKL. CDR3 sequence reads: CASSQDYGQGYEQYV. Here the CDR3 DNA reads TGCGCCAGCAGCCAAGATTACGGACAGGGCTACGAGCAGTACGTC.

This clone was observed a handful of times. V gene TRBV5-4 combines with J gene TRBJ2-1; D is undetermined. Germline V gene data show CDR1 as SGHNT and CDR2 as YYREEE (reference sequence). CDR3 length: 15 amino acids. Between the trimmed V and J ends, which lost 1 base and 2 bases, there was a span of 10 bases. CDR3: CASSLKQNPYNEQFF. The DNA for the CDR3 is TGTGCCAGCAGCTTGAAACAGAATCCCTACAATGAGCAGTTCTTC.

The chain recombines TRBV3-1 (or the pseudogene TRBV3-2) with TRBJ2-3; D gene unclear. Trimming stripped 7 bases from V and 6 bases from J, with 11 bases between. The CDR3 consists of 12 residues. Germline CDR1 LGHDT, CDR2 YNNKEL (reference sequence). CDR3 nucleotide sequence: TGTGCCAGCAAAACAAGTGGGGATACGCAGTATTTT. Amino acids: CASKTSGDTQYF.

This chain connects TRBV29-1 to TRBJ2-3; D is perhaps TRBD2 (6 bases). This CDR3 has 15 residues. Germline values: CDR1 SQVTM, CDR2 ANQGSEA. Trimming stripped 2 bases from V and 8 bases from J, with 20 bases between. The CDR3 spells CSVEPSGSTTGTQYF. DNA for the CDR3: TGCAGCGTTGAACCCAGCGGGTCCACGACGGGTACGCAGTATTTT.

CDR3 residues: CAWSRELQEPQHF. The CDR3 DNA sequence: TGTGCCTGGAGCAGGGAACTCCAGGAGCCCCAGCATTTT. The chain couples TRBV30 to TRBJ1-5, with D possibly matching TRBD1 (5 bases). V was shortened by 3 bases and J by 8 bases, with 14 bases between the two germline ends. The length of the CDR3 is 13 residues. From germline, CDR1 is GTSNPN and CDR2 SVGIG (reference sequence).

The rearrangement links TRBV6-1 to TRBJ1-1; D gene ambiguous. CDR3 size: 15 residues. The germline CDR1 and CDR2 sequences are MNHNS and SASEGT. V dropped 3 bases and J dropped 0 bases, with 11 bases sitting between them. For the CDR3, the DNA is TGTGCCAGCAGTGATAGTGGGCAGGTGAACACTGAAGCTTTCTTT. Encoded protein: CASSDSGQVNTEAFF.

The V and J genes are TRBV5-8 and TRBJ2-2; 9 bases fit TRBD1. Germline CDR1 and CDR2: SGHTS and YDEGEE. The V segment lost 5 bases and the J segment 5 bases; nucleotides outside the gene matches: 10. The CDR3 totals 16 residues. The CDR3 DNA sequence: TGTGCCAGCAGGCGACCGGGACAGGGCAGAACCGGGGAGCTGTTTTTT. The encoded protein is CASRRPGQGRTGELFF.

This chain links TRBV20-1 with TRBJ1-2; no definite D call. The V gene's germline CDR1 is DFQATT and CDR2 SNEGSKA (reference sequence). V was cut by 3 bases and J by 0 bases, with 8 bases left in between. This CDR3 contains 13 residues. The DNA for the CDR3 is TGCAGTGCTAGTTTATCAGCTAACTATGGCTACACCTTC. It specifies CSASLSANYGYTF.

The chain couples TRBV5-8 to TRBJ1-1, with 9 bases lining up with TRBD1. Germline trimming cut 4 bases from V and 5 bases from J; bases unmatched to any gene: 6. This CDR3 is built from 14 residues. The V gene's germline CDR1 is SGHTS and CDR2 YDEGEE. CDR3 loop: CASSRDRGRTEAFF. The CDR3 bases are TGTGCCAGCAGCCGAGACAGGGGGAGGACTGAAGCTTTCTTT.

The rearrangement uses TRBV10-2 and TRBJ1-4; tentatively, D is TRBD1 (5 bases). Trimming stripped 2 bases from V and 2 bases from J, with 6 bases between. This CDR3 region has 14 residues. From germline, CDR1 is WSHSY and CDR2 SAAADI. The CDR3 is CASSEQGTNEKLFF. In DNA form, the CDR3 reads TGCGCCAGCAGTGAGCAGGGTACTAATGAAAAACTGTTTTTT.

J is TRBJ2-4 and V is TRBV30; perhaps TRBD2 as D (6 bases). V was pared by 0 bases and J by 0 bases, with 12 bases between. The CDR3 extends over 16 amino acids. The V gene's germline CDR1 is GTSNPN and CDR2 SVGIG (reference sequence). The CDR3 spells CAWSVWGVVAKNIQYF. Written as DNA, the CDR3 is TGTGCCTGGAGTGTTTGGGGGGTGGTAGCCAAAAACATTCAGTACTTC.

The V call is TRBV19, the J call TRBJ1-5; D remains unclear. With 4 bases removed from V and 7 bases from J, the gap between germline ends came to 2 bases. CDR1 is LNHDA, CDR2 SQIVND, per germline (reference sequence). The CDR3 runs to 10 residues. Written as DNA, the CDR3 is TGTGCCAGTAGTACCCAGCCCCAGCATTTT. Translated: CASSTQPQHF.

CDR3 sequence reads: CASSLRDSPLHF. The CDR3 nucleotides read TGTGCCAGCTCCCTTAGGGATTCACCCCTCCACTTT. V usage is TRBV18 and J usage is TRBJ1-6; D is unresolved. The V and J ends lost 6 bases and 8 bases respectively, with 8 bases between them. Germline V gene sequence: CDR1 KGHSH, CDR2 LQKENI. The CDR3 covers 12 residues. Based on the CDR3 plus reference TRBV18 and TRBJ1-6, the full variable domain is NAGVMQNPRHLVRRRGQEARLRCSPMKGHSHVYWYRQLPEEGLKFMVYLQKENIIDESGMPKERFSAEFPKEGPSILRIQQVVRGDSAAYFCASSLRDSPLHFGNGTRLTVT.

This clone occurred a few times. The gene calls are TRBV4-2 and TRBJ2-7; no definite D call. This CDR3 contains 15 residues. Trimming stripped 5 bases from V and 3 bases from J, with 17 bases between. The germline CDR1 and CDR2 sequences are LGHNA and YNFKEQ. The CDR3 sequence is CASSASPVGNYEQYV. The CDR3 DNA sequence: TGTGCCAGCAGCGCATCACCTGTAGGTAACTACGAGCAGTACGTC.

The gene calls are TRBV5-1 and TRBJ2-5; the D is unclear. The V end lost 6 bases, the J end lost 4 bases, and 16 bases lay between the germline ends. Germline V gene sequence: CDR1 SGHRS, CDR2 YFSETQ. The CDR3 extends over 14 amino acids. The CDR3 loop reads CASTYSSVTETQYF. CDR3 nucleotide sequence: TGCGCCAGCACCTACTCTTCGGTTACAGAGACCCAGTACTTC.

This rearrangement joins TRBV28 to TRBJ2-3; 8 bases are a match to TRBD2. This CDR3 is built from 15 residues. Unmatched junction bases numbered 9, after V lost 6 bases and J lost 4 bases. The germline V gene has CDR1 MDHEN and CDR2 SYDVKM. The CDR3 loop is CASSSLRGGADTQYF. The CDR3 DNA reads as TGTGCCAGCAGCTCCTTACGGGGGGGCGCAGATACGCAGTATTTT.

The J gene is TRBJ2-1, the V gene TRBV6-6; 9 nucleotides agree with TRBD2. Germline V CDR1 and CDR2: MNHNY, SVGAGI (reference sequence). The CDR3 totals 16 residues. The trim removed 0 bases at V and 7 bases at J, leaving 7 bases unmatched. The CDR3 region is CASSYSLAGAGNEQFF. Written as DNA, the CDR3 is TGTGCCAGCAGTTACTCCTTAGCGGGGGCCGGGAATGAGCAGTTCTTC.

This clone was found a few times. In DNA, the CDR3 is TGTGCCTGGGAAAACCAGGGGGCGCATGGCTATGGCTACACCTTC. This gives the protein CAWENQGAHGYGYTF. The chain carries TRBV30 and TRBJ1-2; 8 bases fit TRBD1. The V gene end was trimmed by 5 bases and the J gene end by 4 bases; junction bases not matched to a gene: 12. The CDR3 consists of 15 residues. Germline lookup yields CDR1 GTSNPN and CDR2 SVGIG (reference sequence).

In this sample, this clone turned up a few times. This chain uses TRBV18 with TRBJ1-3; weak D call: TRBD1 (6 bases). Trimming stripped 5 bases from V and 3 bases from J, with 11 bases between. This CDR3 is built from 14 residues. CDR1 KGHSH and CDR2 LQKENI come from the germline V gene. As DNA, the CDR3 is TGTGCCAGCTCAATACAGGGAGATGGAAACACCATATATTTT. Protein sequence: CASSIQGDGNTIYF.

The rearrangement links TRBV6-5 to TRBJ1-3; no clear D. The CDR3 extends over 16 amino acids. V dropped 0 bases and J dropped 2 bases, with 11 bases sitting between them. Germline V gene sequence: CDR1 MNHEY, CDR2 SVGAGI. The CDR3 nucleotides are TGTGCCAGCAGTTACTCGATTCCGGGTGCTGGAAACACCATATATTTT. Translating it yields CASSYSIPGAGNTIYF.